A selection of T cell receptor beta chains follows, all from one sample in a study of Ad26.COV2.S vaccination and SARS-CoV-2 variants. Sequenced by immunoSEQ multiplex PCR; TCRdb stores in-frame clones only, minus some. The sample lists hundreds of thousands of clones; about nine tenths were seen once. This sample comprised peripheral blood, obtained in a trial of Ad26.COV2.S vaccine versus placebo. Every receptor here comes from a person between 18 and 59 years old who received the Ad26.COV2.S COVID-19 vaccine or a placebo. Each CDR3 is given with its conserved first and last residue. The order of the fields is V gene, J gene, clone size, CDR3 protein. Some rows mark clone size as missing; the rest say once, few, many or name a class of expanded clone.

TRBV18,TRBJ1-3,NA,CASSPYVPDSGNTIYF
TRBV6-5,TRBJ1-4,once,CASSFFPDRGEEKLFF
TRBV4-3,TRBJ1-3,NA,CASSQGRGAAGNTIYF
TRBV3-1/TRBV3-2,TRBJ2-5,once,CASSLRQGVVETQYF
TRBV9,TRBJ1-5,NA,CASSPPPWDQPQHF
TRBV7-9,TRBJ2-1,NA,CASSLSGGQGVGEQFF
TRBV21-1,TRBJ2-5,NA,CASSAPNRGLEETQYF
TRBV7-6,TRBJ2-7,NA,CASSLGPGEQYF
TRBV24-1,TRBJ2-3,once,CATSGGDTQYF
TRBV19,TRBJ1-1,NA,CASQSNTEAFF
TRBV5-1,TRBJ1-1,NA,CASSSPGNMNGEAFF
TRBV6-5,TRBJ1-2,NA,CASSYSRTGYYGYTF
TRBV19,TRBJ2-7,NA,CASSTGTGGSEQYF
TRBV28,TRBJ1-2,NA,CASSLSINYGYTF
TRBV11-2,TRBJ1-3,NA,CASSLGAPTVPSGNTIYF
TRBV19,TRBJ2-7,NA,CASSYRDRGMFSYEQYF
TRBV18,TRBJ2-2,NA,CASSPQGAGELFF
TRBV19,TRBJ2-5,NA,CASSIRGRRGYQETQYF
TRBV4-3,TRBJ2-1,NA,CASSQGTTLDNEQFF
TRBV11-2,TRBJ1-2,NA,CASSSLGTDRGRGGYTF
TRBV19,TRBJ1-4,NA,CASGRGQEGKLFF
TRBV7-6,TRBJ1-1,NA,CASSLSPSGGEAFF
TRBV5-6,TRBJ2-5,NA,CASSWGGTGIRGTQYF
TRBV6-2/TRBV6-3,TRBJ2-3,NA,CASSLPLSGGSTDTQYF
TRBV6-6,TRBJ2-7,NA,CASSYSSEQYF
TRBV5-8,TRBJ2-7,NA,CASSGGQGQYEQYF
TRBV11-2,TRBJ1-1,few,CASSFATGLNTEAFF
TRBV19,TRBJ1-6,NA,CASKQGDSPLHF
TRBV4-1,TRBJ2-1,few,CASSQWPGQGSGEQFF